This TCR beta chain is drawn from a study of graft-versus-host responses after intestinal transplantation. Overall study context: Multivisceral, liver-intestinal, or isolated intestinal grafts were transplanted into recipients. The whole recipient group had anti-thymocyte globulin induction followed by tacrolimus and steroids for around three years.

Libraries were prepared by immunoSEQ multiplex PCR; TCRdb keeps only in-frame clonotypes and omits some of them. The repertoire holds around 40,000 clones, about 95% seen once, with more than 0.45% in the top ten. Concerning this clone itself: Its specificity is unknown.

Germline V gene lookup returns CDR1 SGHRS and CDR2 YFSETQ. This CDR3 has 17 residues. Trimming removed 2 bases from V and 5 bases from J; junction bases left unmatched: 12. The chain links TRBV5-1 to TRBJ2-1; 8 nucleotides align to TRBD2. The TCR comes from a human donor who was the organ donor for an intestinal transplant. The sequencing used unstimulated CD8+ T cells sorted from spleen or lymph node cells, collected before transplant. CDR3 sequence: CASSFPGTRPIHNEQFF. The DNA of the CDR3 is TGCGCCAGCAGCTTTCCCGGGACTAGACCTATCCACAATGAGCAGTTCTTC.